The T cell receptor (beta chain) described here comes from a study of identical twins. Germline CDR1 DFQATT, CDR2 SNEGSKA (reference sequence). V gave up 4 bases and J gave up 4 bases; unmatched junction bases: 3. The CDR3 covers 13 residues. Note on this clonotype: Its antigen is undetermined.

Broader study findings: Carriage of fewer insertions was seen in abundant cord blood beta clonotypes, whereas memory repertoires showed none. A cross-sectional statistical analysis, not follow-up of the same donors, supported the conclusions.

Unique molecular identifiers were present on the cDNA, and a universal primer site came from template switching. TCRdb re-analysed the 5' RACE reads in MiXCR, keeping a single row per CDR3 protein. The sample holds roughly 500,000 distinct CDR3 sequences; about 20% are singletons and the top ten take 0.91%. Among all donors, each was a healthy Caucasian. These data were also filed under a second study, of T cells expressing NK-cell markers.

Sequenced: CD4+ T cells sorted from blood. The receptor was derived from a woman under 30 in good health. The rearrangement uses TRBV20-1 and TRBJ1-4, with 7 bases matching TRBD1. This CDR3 reads CSATDRINEKLFF. CDR3 DNA: TGCAGTGCTACGGACAGGATTAATGAAAAACTGTTTTTT.